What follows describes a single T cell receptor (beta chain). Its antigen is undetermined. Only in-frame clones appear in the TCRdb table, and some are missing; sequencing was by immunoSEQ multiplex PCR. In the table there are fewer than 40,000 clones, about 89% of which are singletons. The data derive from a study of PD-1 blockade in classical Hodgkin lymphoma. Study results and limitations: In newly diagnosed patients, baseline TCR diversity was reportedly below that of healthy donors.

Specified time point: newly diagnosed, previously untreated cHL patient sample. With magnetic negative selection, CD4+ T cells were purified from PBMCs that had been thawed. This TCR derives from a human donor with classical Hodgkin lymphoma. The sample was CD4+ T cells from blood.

In DNA form, the CDR3 reads TGTGCCAGCTCACCGGTGGAGGGCTATGGCTACACCTTC. Translated: CASSPVEGYGYTF. The chain has TRBV18 and TRBJ1-2, with D unresolved. The CDR3 is 13 residues long. Germline-derived CDR1 and CDR2 are KGHSH and LQKENI. Trimming stripped 3 bases from V and 4 bases from J, with 9 bases between. The entire variable domain, with the rest obtained from reference TRBV18 and TRBJ1-2, is as follows: NAGVMQNPRHLVRRRGQEARLRCSPMKGHSHVYWYRQLPEEGLKFMVYLQKENIIDESGMPKERFSAEFPKEGPSILRIQQVVRGDSAAYFCASSPVEGYGYTFGSGTRLTVV.